The T cell receptor beta chain under discussion was sequenced for a study of cytomegalovirus exposure and HLA in healthy donors. Regarding the study as a whole: Within an earlier analysis, most TCR beta V segments proved productive either about 87% or about 30% of the time. Analysis was performed later, and it showed HLA-associated TCR beta chains to be more clonally expanded than equally common others. Roughly even sequencing depth across donors was the assumption behind the presence/absence analyses. Compared with the roughly 700-donor mean, an Asian-associated ancestry cluster reportedly had fewer N-insertions, according to a later analysis.

The CDR3 sequence is 12 residues long. Germline V CDR1 and CDR2: MDHEN, SYDVKM. Trimming removed 5 bases at V and 9 bases at J, with 8 bases between. Comments on this clone: Its antigen remains unidentified.

Primers included in the PCR were 60 Vbeta and 13 Jbeta primers. This table comes from immunoSEQ multiplex PCR, and its TCRdb copy is limited to in-frame clones, with some not included. This sample has some 200,000 clones, with about 13% found just once. The TCR was taken from a man aged 50-59 years in good health and CMV-seropositive. The source material was PBMCs. The V gene is TRBV28, the J gene TRBJ1-6; D unresolved. As DNA, the CDR3 is TGTGCCAGCAGTCTAGTTGGTTCACCCCTCCACTTT. It translates to CASSLVGSPLHF.